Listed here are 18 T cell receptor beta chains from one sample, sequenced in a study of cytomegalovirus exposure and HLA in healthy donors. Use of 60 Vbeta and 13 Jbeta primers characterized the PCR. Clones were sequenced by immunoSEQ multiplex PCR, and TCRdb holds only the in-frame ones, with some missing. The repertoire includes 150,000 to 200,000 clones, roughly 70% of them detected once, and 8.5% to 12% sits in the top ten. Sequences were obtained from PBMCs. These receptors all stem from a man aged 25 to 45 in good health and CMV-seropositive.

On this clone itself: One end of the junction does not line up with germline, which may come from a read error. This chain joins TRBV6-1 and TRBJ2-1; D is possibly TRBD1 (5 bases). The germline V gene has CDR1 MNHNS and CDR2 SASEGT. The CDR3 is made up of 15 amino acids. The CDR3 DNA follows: TGTGCCAGCAGAATCATACAGGTTACCTACAATGGGCAGTTCTTC. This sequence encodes CASRIIQVTYNGQFF.

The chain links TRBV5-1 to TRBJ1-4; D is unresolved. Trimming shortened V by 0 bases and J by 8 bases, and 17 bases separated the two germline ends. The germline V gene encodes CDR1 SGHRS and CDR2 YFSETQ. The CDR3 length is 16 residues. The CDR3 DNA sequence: TGCGCCAGCAGCTTGGAGTTCGCAGGATTTACGGAAAAACTGTTTTTT. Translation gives CASSLEFAGFTEKLFF.

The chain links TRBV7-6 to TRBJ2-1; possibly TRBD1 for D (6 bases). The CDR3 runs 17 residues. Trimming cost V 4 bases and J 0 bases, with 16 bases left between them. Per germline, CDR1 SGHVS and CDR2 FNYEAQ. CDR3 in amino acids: CASSSVHRDNSYNEQFF. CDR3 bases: TGTGCCAGCAGCTCCGTCCACAGGGACAACTCCTACAATGAGCAGTTCTTC.

CDR3 loop: CASGRTGGRTGELFF. The CDR3 coding sequence is TGTGCCAGCGGCAGGACAGGGGGCCGAACCGGGGAGCTGTTTTTT. The chain links TRBV2 to TRBJ2-2; TRBD1 aligns across 11 bases. This CDR3 has 15 residues. CDR1 and CDR2 (germline): SNHLY, FYNNEI. V shed 8 bases and J 5 bases; nucleotides not matched to a gene: 7.

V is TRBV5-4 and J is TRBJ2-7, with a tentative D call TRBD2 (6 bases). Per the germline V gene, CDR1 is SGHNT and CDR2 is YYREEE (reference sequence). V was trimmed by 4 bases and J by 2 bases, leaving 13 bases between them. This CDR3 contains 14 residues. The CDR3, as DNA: TGTGCCAGCAGCGTGAGACTAGGGCCCTACGAGCAGTACTTC. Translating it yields CASSVRLGPYEQYF.

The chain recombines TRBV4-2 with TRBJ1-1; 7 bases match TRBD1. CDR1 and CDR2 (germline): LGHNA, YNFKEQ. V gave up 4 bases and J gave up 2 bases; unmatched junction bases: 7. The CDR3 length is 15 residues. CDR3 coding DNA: TGTGCCAGCAGCCCCCCACGAGGGGGCAACACTGAAGCTTTCTTT. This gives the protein CASSPPRGGNTEAFF.

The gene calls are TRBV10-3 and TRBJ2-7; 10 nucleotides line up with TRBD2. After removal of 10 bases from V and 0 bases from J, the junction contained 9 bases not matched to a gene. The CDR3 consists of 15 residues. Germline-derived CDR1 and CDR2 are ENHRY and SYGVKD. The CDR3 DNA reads TGTGCCACAGGGGAAGGACTAGCGGTCTCCTACGAGCAGTACTTC. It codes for CATGEGLAVSYEQYF.

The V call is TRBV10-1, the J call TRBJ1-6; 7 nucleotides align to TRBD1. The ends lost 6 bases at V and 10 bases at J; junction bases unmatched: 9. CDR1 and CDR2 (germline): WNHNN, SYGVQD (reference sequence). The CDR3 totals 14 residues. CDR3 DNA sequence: TGCGCCAGCAGAATAGGGACAGATAGATCACCCCTCCACTTT. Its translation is CASRIGTDRSPLHF.

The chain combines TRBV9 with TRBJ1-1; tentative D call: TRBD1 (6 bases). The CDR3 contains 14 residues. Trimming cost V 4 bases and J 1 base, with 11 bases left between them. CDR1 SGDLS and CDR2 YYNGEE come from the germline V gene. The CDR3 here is CASSSRGGNTEAFF. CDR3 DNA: TGTGCCAGCAGCTCTCGAGGGGGGAACACTGAAGCTTTCTTT.

DNA of the CDR3: TGTGCCAGTAGTATAGATAACGGTCCTCTCTCCGTTTACGAGCAGTACTTC. Its translation: CASSIDNGPLSVYEQYF. The V call is TRBV19, the J call TRBJ2-7; D ambiguous. The CDR3 loop spans 17 amino acids. The ends were cut back, 0 bases at V and 4 bases at J, with 19 bases in the middle. From germline, CDR1 is LNHDA and CDR2 SQIVND (reference sequence).

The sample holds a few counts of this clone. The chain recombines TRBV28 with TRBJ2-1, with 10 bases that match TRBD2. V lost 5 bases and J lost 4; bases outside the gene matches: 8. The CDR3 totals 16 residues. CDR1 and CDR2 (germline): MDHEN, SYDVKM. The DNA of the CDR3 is TGTGCCAGCAGTCCGCAACTAGCGGGGTATTACAATGAGCAGTTCTTC. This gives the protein CASSPQLAGYYNEQFF.

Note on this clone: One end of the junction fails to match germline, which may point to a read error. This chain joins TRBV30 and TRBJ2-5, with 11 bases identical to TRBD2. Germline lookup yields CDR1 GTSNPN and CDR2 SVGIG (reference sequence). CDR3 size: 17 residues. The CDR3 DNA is TGTGCCTGGAGTGTAAGAGGGAGACTAGCGGGGCAAGAGATCCAGTACTTC. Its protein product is CAWSVRGRLAGQEIQYF.

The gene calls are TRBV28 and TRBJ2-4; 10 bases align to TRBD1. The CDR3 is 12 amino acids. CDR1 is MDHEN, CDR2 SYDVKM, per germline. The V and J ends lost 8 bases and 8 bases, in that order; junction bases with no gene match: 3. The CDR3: CASGTGVDIQYF. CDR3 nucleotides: TGTGCCAGCGGGACAGGGGTGGACATTCAGTACTTC.

CDR3 in amino acids: CASSDPGGMNTEAFF. CDR3 in DNA: TGTGCCAGCAGCGATCCAGGGGGGATGAACACTGAAGCTTTCTTT. The chain recombines TRBV9 with TRBJ1-1, with 7 bases matching TRBD1. The CDR3 spans 15 residues. Germline V CDR1 and CDR2: SGDLS, YYNGEE. J gave up 0 bases and V 3 bases, and 5 bases lay outside the gene matches.

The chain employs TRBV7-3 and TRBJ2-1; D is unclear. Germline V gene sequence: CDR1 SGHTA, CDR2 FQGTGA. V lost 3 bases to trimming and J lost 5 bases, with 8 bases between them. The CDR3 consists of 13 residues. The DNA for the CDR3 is TGTGCCAGCAGCTTCTCTAGGAACAATGAGCAGTTCTTC. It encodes CASSFSRNNEQFF.

CDR3 DNA: TGTGCTAGTGGTCAGAAACTCGGGACTAGCGGTCCCCCCGGGGAGCTGTTTTTT. This sequence encodes CASGQKLGTSGPPGELFF. This chain connects TRBV12-5 to TRBJ2-2; 11 bases match TRBD2. The germline CDR1 and CDR2 sequences are LGHNT and FRNRAP. The CDR3 loop spans 18 amino acids. V dropped 5 bases and J dropped 6; count of bases not matched to a gene: 14.

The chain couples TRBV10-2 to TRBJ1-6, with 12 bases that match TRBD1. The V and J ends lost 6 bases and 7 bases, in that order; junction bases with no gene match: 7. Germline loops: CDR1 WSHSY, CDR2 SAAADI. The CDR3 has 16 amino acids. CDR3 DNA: TGCGCCAGCAGGTCCGGGACAGGGGGCGGGAATTCACCCCTCCACTTT. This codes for CASRSGTGGGNSPLHF.

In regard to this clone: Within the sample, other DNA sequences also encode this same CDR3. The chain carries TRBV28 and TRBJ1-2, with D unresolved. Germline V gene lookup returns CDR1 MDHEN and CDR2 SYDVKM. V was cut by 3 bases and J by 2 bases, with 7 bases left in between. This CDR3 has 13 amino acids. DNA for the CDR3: TGTGCCAGCAGTTTCGGTTCAAACTATGGCTACACCTTC. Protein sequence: CASSFGSNYGYTF.